This T cell receptor (beta chain) came from a study of blood T cell repertoires in COVID-19. About the research overall: From the United States, Italy and Spain came samples of acute and convalescent COVID-19.

CDR1 is SEHNR and CDR2 is FQNEAQ in the germline V gene (reference sequence). The CDR3 spans 14 residues. Unmatched junction bases numbered 11, after V lost 2 bases and J lost 11 bases. Participants were aged roughly 18 to 89 years from some 24 US areas. For recovered donors of Cohort 3, there were two negative PCRs, clearance, or symptom resolution. The repertoire was sequenced with immunoSEQ multiplex PCR; TCRdb's copy has only in-frame clones and lacks some. Seen here are approximately 440,000 clones, roughly 87% observed once, and the top ten hold about 0.57%. This clone was seen a single time. This rearrangement joins TRBV7-9 to TRBJ1-1; 7 bases are a match to TRBD1. This sequence originates from a man younger than 35 who had recovered from COVID-19. Material for sequencing was PBMCs or T cells enriched from blood (not recorded which). The CDR3 protein is CASSLNQNRGVAFF. The CDR3 DNA reads as TGTGCCAGCAGCTTAAACCAGAACAGGGGAGTTGCTTTCTTT.